This TCR beta chain was obtained from a study of T cells in localized non-small cell lung cancer. Study-level findings and limits: Investigators sequenced only a single tumor region, leaving heterogeneity possible. Uninvolved nearby lung showed the greatest T cell clonality, exceeding that found in tumor.

Clones were read by immunoSEQ multiplex PCR, and TCRdb kept only the in-frame ones, dropping some. This table has about 39,000 clones, roughly 83% appearing once. The CDR3 contains 16 residues. Trimming pared 0 bases from V and 4 bases from J, leaving 15 bases between. Germline CDR1 MNHEY, CDR2 SVGAGI. To note about this clone: Its antigen is undetermined.

The sequencing used PBMCs, collected before any cancer treatment. The TCR was taken from a woman aged 35-70 years with stage II squamous cell lung carcinoma. This sequence joins TRBV6-5 and TRBJ2-5, with D perhaps matching TRBD2 (6 bases). This chain's CDR3 is CASSYSNGGGGETQYF. As DNA, the CDR3 is TGTGCCAGCAGTTACTCGAATGGGGGAGGTGGAGAGACCCAGTACTTC.